This passage covers 10 T cell receptor beta chains from one sample sequenced in a study of control samples from healthy donors and cancer patients. TCRdb's copy holds only in-frame clones and misses some; the assay was immunoSEQ multiplex PCR. The sample holds about 98,000 clones; roughly 86% are singletons and the top ten take about 2%. Sequencing input: blood. The receptor set was obtained from a man in his 60s in good health.

The chain couples TRBV18 to TRBJ2-5; D unresolved. Germline CDR1 and CDR2: KGHSH and LQKENI. The CDR3 length is 14 residues. The germline V and J ends were trimmed by 0 bases and 4 bases, with 9 bases remaining between them. The CDR3 DNA reads as TGTGCCAGCTCACCACCGATTCGTCGAGAGACCCAGTACTTC. It specifies CASSPPIRRETQYF.

This clone occurred a few times. The V gene is TRBV12-3 or TRBV12-4, the J gene TRBJ1-1; D remains unclear. V was clipped by 2 bases and J by 4 bases, with 8 bases between them. The CDR3 is 13 residues long. CDR3 nucleotide sequence: TGTGCCAGCAGTTTAACCGGGGTCACTGAAGCTTTCTTT. It specifies CASSLTGVTEAFF.

The chain carries TRBV6-5 and TRBJ1-2; 7 nucleotides agree with TRBD1. Germline V gene sequence: CDR1 MNHEY, CDR2 SVGAGI. The CDR3 extends over 14 amino acids. Losses at the gene ends were 5 bases for V and 2 bases for J; bases not matched to a gene: 5. CDR3 residues: CASSPGGGNYGYTF. The DNA for the CDR3 is TGTGCCAGCAGTCCAGGGGGTGGCAACTATGGCTACACCTTC.

The chain carries TRBV7-9 and TRBJ1-3; 9 bases line up with TRBD1. The V gene's germline CDR1 is SEHNR and CDR2 FQNEAQ (reference sequence). Trimming took 11 bases from V and 0 from J; bases not matched to a gene: 5. This CDR3 has 14 residues. CDR3 DNA sequence: TGTGCCGCCAGACAGGGGGTCTCTGGAAACACCATATATTTT. This sequence encodes CAARQGVSGNTIYF.

V is TRBV10-3 and J is TRBJ2-3; 9 bases fit TRBD2. This CDR3 has 15 residues. Germline V gene lookup returns CDR1 ENHRY and CDR2 SYGVKD. With V trimmed by 7 bases and J by 4 bases, 9 bases remained unmatched. The CDR3 sequence: CAIKGGGRGPDTQYF. The CDR3 nucleotides are TGTGCCATCAAGGGTGGCGGGAGGGGGCCAGATACGCAGTATTTT.

The V gene is TRBV9, the J gene TRBJ1-4; tentative D call: TRBD1 (5 bases). Germline V gene sequence: CDR1 SGDLS, CDR2 YYNGEE. This CDR3 contains 15 residues. V lost 0 bases, J lost 0 bases, and 6 bases lay in between. As DNA, the CDR3 is TGTGCCAGCAGCGTAGGGGACCCAACTAATGAAAAACTGTTTTTT. Protein sequence: CASSVGDPTNEKLFF.

J is TRBJ1-1 and V is TRBV27; the D is unclear. Germline CDR1 and CDR2: MNHEY and SMNVEV (reference sequence). This CDR3 contains 17 residues. The V and J ends lost 0 bases and 1 base respectively, with 15 bases between them. The CDR3 protein is CASSLSWARRRNTEAFF. CDR3 nucleotide sequence: TGTGCCAGCAGTTTATCGTGGGCGCGCAGGAGGAACACTGAAGCTTTCTTT.

This clone was observed a few times. V usage is TRBV28 and J usage is TRBJ1-5, with a tentative D call TRBD1 (5 bases). This CDR3 has 15 amino acids. CDR1 is MDHEN and CDR2 is SYDVKM in the germline V gene. Trimming shortened V by 6 bases and J by 3 bases, and 15 bases separated the two germline ends. CDR3 sequence (DNA): TGTGCCAGCAGAGCTGCCGGGACTTTCAATCAGCCCCAGCATTTT. Amino acids: CASRAAGTFNQPQHF. Full variable domain (missing parts from reference TRBV28 and TRBJ1-5): DVKVTQSSRYLVKRTGEKVFLECVQDMDHENMFWYRQDPGLGLRLIYFSYDVKMKEKGDIPEGYSVSREKKERFSLILESASTNQTSMYLCASRAAGTFNQPQHFGDGTRLSIL.

The V gene is TRBV27, the J gene TRBJ1-2; D unclear. Germline CDR1 MNHEY, CDR2 SMNVEV (reference sequence). V lost 2 bases and J lost 8, with 9 bases in between. This CDR3 has 12 amino acids. In DNA, the CDR3 is TGTGCCAGCAGTTTAGAGGGAATAGGCTACACCTTC. Residues: CASSLEGIGYTF.

The V call is TRBV24-1, the J call TRBJ2-5, with D unclear. Germline CDR1 and CDR2: KGHDR and SFDVKD. The CDR3 length is 15 residues. V lost 3 bases and J lost 7, with 17 bases in between. This chain's CDR3 is CATSDQLEVVWTQYF. CDR3 nucleotide sequence: TGTGCCACCAGTGATCAGTTAGAGGTGGTCTGGACCCAGTACTTC.